This is a list of T cell receptor beta chains from one sample in a study of CD8 T cells in Susac syndrome. TCRdb reprocessed the immunoSEQ multiplex PCR reads via MiXCR and lists one record per CDR3 protein. The table has around 230,000 distinct CDR3 sequences, roughly 95% seen once. Source material: CD4+ T cells from PBMCs. The receptors originated from a human donor with Susac syndrome. Each CDR3 is given with its conserved first and last residue. A D gene is named only where the DNA matches it firmly.

>TRBV18|NA
CASSLGGRNEKLFF
>TRBV29-1|NA
CSVSQSGYTF
>TRBV4-1|NA
CASSHDGSGDQYF
>TRBV6-5|NA
CASSYRQSYGYTF
>TRBV13|TRBD1
CASSSGTDPSYEQYF
>TRBV9|NA
CASNLGRSSYNEQFF
>TRBV20-1|TRBD2
CSATDSGRALETQYF
>TRBV30|NA
CAWGPSGWETQYF
>TRBV6-5|NA
CASSYKQSYEQYF
>TRBV9|NA
CASSPTTAAGGYTF
>TRBV29-1|NA
CSASGAGDTQYF
>TRBV2|NA
CASSEYRASGAAGNTIYF
>TRBV13|NA
CASSLRTHGDTQYF
>TRBV7-2|NA
CASSLASGTKNIQYF
>TRBV29-1|TRBD1
CSVPDRGRQETQYF
>TRBV12-3/TRBV12-4|NA
CASSFQVNEQFF
>TRBV28|TRBD2
CASTPWGGSSYEQYF
>TRBV6-6|TRBD2
CASSPGTRSYNEQFF
>TRBV29-1|NA
CSVMRGNTEAFF
>TRBV5-4|NA
CASSPAPQSGANVLTF
>TRBV30|NA
CACHSGANVLTF
>TRBV12-3/TRBV12-4|TRBD1
CASNGDRVNTEAFF
>TRBV30|TRBD1
CAWSAQQGGGEAFF
>TRBV11-3|TRBD2
CASSLGTSPDTQYF
>TRBV5-1|TRBD1
CASSPGQGFYEQYF
>TRBV20-1|TRBD1
CSADNLRGLGETQYF
>TRBV6-5|TRBD2
CASSRGGGELFF
>TRBV3-1|TRBD2
CASSQMPGLDRNEQFF
>TRBV3-1|NA
CASSPWLRTTDTQYF
>TRBV24-1|TRBD1
CATSDLNRGGNEQFF
>TRBV23-1|NA
CASSQSPNPDSFNEKLFF
>TRBV7-2|NA
CASSPSDGRTQYF
>TRBV29-1|NA
CSVEYNIGRVGEQYF
>TRBV24-1|TRBD1
CATSPTGDRSSYEQYF
>TRBV28|NA
CASSSEGKGQYGYTF
>TRBV20-1|TRBD1
CSARWDRRNTEAFF
>TRBV9|TRBD2
CASSVGSGLAGGEQYF
>TRBV7-9|TRBD1
CASLQGDRGNQETQYF
>TRBV15|NA
CATSLGTGHSEAFF
>TRBV7-9|NA
CASSLAFPNTEAFF
>TRBV7-9|NA
CASSLLAGSTEAFF
>TRBV25-1|NA
CASSDGGYGYTF
>TRBV9|TRBD1
CASSVVGQAMNTEAFF
>TRBV28|NA
CASSPGTPPYEQYF
>TRBV21-1|NA
CASSKRELYNEQFF